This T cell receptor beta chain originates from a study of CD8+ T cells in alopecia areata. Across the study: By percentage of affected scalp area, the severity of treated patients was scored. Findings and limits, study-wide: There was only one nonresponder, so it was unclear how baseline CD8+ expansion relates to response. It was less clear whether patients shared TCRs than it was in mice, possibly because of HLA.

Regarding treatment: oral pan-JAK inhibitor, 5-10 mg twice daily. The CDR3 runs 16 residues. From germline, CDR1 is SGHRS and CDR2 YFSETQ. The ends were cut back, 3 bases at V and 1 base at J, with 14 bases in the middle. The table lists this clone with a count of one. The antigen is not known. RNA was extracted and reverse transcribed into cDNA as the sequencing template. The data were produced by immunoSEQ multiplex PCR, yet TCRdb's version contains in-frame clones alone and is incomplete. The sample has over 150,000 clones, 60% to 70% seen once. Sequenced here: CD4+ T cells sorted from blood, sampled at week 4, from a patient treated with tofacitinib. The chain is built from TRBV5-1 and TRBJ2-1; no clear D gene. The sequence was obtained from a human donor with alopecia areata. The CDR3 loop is CASSSAGSISYNEQFF. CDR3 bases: TGCGCCAGCAGCTCCGCCGGTTCCATATCCTACAATGAGCAGTTCTTC.